This passage covers 30 T cell receptor beta chains from one sample sequenced in a study of T cells after yellow fever vaccination. TCRdb recomputed calls from the 5' RACE reads with MiXCR, one row per CDR3 protein. This table holds hundreds of thousands of distinct CDR3 sequences, roughly an eighth found once. The material sequenced was PBMCs, taken on the day of the yellow fever booster vaccination. Every receptor here comes from a man in his thirties or forties who received the YFV17D yellow fever vaccine.

The chain links TRBV28 to TRBJ2-2, with no clear D. The CDR3 sequence is 14 residues long. Trimming took 1 base from V and 6 from J, leaving 9 bases between them. Germline V gene data show CDR1 as MDHEN and CDR2 as SYDVKM. CDR3 sequence (DNA): TGTGCCAGCAGTTTATTACAGAAGGCCGGGGAGCTGTTTTTT. It is translated as CASSLLQKAGELFF.

This chain connects TRBV20-1 to TRBJ2-1, with 7 bases lining up with TRBD2. CDR1 and CDR2 from the germline V gene are DFQATT and SNEGSKA (reference sequence). V shed 1 base, J shed 6 bases, and the junction held 12 bases outside the gene matches. The length of the CDR3 is 16 residues. CDR3: CSARATRLLARNEQFF. CDR3 sequence (DNA): TGCAGTGCTAGAGCTACCCGGTTACTAGCGCGCAATGAGCAGTTCTTC.

The V gene is TRBV28, the J gene TRBJ2-7; 9 positions match TRBD2. V gave up 5 bases and J gave up 5 bases; unmatched junction bases: 10. The CDR3 runs to 15 residues. From germline, CDR1 is MDHEN and CDR2 SYDVKM. The CDR3 DNA sequence: TGTGCCAGCAGTCACCATAGCGGGAGCGGGGACGAGCAGTACTTC. The encoded protein is CASSHHSGSGDEQYF.

The chain is built from TRBV3-1 and TRBJ2-1, with 7 bases lining up with TRBD1. Germline CDR1 is LGHDT and CDR2 is YNNKEL (reference sequence). This CDR3 has 14 residues. J lost 6 bases, V lost 1 base, and 3 bases had no gene match. CDR3 sequence: CASSQVEGANEQFF. DNA for the CDR3: TGTGCCAGCAGCCAAGTTGAGGGGGCCAATGAGCAGTTCTTC.

The chain carries TRBV3-1 and TRBJ1-4; D gene ambiguous. The CDR3 spans 15 residues. Germline CDR1 reads LGHDT; CDR2 reads YNNKEL (reference sequence). Trimming took 3 bases from V and 5 from J, leaving 13 bases between them. The CDR3 nucleotides are TGTGCCAGCAGCCATACGACGGCCTTAAATGAAAAACTGTTTTTT. This sequence encodes CASSHTTALNEKLFF. The variable domain in full, with the rest retrieved from reference TRBV3-1 and TRBJ1-4, is DTAVSQTPKYLVTQMGNDKSIKCEQNLGHDTMYWYKQDSKKFLKIMFSYNNKELIINETVPNRFSPKSPDKAHLNLHINSLELGDSAVYFCASSHTTALNEKLFFGSGTQLSVL.

The chain joins TRBV6-6 to TRBJ1-3; D unclear. This CDR3 is built from 12 residues. Germline V gene sequence: CDR1 MNHNY, CDR2 SVGAGI (reference sequence). Trimming took off 2 bases at V and 8 bases at J, with 7 bases between the two ends. The CDR3 sequence: CASSYAEDTIYF. The CDR3 region has the DNA TGTGCCAGCAGTTACGCGGAGGACACCATATATTTT.

This clonotype was counted between two and nine times. The rearrangement links TRBV20-1 to TRBJ2-5, with TRBD1 as a possible D gene (6 bases). Germline CDR1 and CDR2: DFQATT and SNEGSKA (reference sequence). The CDR3 loop spans 14 amino acids. V lost 0 bases to trimming and J lost 4 bases, with 12 bases between them. CDR3 nucleotides: TGCAGTGCTAGAGATACAGGGACCACAGAGACCCAGTACTTC. This gives the protein CSARDTGTTETQYF.

This clonotype was seen only a few times. The chain carries TRBV6-2 or TRBV6-3 and TRBJ2-1; D may be TRBD2 (6 bases). The length of the CDR3 is 12 residues. The ends were cut back, 2 bases at V and 15 bases at J, with 14 bases in the middle. Germline V gives CDR1 MNHEY, CDR2 SVGEGT. The CDR3, as DNA: TGTGCCAGCAGTTACGTGATGGGACTCTTGTTCTTC. Protein product: CASSYVMGLLFF.

On this clonotype: One junction end does not reproduce the germline sequence, and a read error may be involved. The genes are TRBV27 and TRBJ2-5, with D possibly being TRBD1 (8 bases). The CDR3 extends over 17 amino acids. The V gene's germline CDR1 is MNHEY and CDR2 SMNVEV (reference sequence). The CDR3: CASSLGGAPGQERGRHF. The CDR3 DNA reads as TGTGCCAGCAGTTTGGGGGGGGCCCCGGGACAGGAACGGGGTCGGCACTTC.

This chain uses TRBV7-9 with TRBJ1-5, with TRBD1 matching over 8 bases. The CDR3 has 16 amino acids. Trimming cost V 1 base and J 6 bases; bases outside gene matches: 8. Germline V gene lookup returns CDR1 SEHNR and CDR2 FQNEAQ (reference sequence). CDR3 sequence (DNA): TGTGCCAGCAGCTTAGTATCTGGACAGGGCTCTCAGCCCCAGCATTTT. Amino acids: CASSLVSGQGSQPQHF.

This clonotype was counted a few times. V and J are TRBV3-1 and TRBJ2-7, with unresolved D. This CDR3 is built from 14 residues. Germline values: CDR1 LGHDT, CDR2 YNNKEL (reference sequence). Trimming left V 5 bases short and J 3 bases short, with 14 bases between. The CDR3 spells CASSRSRIVYEQYF. The CDR3 nucleotides are TGTGCCAGCAGCAGGTCCAGGATCGTCTACGAGCAGTACTTC.

Only a few counts were recorded for this clonotype. This chain links TRBV7-2 with TRBJ2-7; D unclear. The germline CDR1 and CDR2 sequences are SGHTA and FQGNSA. CDR3 size: 13 residues. Trimming pared 1 base from V and 6 bases from J, leaving 10 bases between. The CDR3 DNA reads as TGTGCCAGCAGCTTAGTCCCAGCCGGCGAGCAGTACTTC. It yields the protein CASSLVPAGEQYF.

The chain is built from TRBV5-4 and TRBJ2-2, with 7 nucleotides matching TRBD1. The CDR3 length is 16 residues. J was trimmed by 6 bases and V by 4 bases; bases with no gene match: 12. The germline V gene has CDR1 SGHNT and CDR2 YYREEE (reference sequence). CDR3 residues: CASSKRGQLRPGELFF. CDR3 sequence (DNA): TGTGCCAGCAGCAAAAGGGGACAGCTAAGACCCGGGGAGCTGTTTTTT.

Only a few counts were recorded for this clonotype. The rearrangement links TRBV6-5 to TRBJ1-4; 7 bases are a match to TRBD1. Germline assignment: CDR1 MNHEY and CDR2 SVGAGI. The CDR3 runs to 15 residues. Unmatched junction bases numbered 7, after V lost 2 bases and J lost 7 bases. The CDR3 nucleotides read TGTGCCAGCAGTTACGAGGCAGGGGGAGCTGAAAAACTGTTTTTT. Protein sequence: CASSYEAGGAEKLFF.

The V gene is TRBV5-1, the J gene TRBJ2-1; TRBD2 matches at 14 bases. The junction had 3 bases not matched to a gene; V was cut back by 0 bases and J by 4 bases. Germline V CDR1 and CDR2: SGHRS, YFSETQ. The CDR3 spans 17 residues. The DNA of the CDR3 is TGCGCCAGCAGCTTGGGACTAGCGGGAGGGGATTACAATGAGCAGTTCTTC. Its translation: CASSLGLAGGDYNEQFF.

V usage is TRBV3-1 and J usage is TRBJ2-7; possible D gene TRBD1, 6 bases. Trimming stripped 0 bases from V and 0 bases from J, with 12 bases between. Germline V gives CDR1 LGHDT, CDR2 YNNKEL (reference sequence). CDR3 length: 16 amino acids. The DNA of the CDR3 is TGTGCCAGCAGCCAAGAAAGCCCAGGGGTCTCCTACGAGCAGTACTTC. Translating it yields CASSQESPGVSYEQYF.

This clonotype turned up a few times. V usage is TRBV6-1 and J usage is TRBJ2-5, with D unresolved. The V gene's germline CDR1 is MNHNS and CDR2 SASEGT. Trimming stripped 5 bases from V and 5 bases from J, with 6 bases between. The CDR3 runs to 11 residues. The CDR3 region is CASSYMETQYF. The CDR3 DNA reads TGTGCCAGCAGTTACATGGAGACCCAGTACTTC.

This clonotype was observed a few times. The J gene is TRBJ2-5, the V gene TRBV10-3; possible D gene TRBD1, 5 bases. The CDR3 length is 13 residues. Germline-derived CDR1 and CDR2 are ENHRY and SYGVKD. V shed 2 bases and J shed 5 bases, with 9 bases lying between them. This chain's CDR3 is CAISEGRDETQYF. The CDR3 DNA reads TGTGCCATCAGTGAGGGCAGGGATGAGACCCAGTACTTC.

The chain combines TRBV9 with TRBJ2-5, with D tentatively TRBD2 (5 bases). Trimming shortened V by 4 bases and J by 3 bases, and 16 bases separated the two germline ends. The CDR3 is made up of 15 amino acids. CDR1 SGDLS and CDR2 YYNGEE come from the germline V gene. CDR3 sequence reads: CASSPDADLEETQYF. CDR3 nucleotide sequence: TGTGCCAGCAGCCCCGATGCGGACTTAGAAGAGACCCAGTACTTC.

The chain couples TRBV2 to TRBJ2-2; TRBD1 agrees at 7 bases. This CDR3 has 13 residues. Germline CDR1 and CDR2: SNHLY and FYNNEI. The V and J ends lost 6 bases and 7 bases, in that order; junction bases with no gene match: 5. The CDR3 DNA reads as TGTGCCAGCAGGACAGGGTTAAACGGGGAGCTGTTTTTT. It specifies CASRTGLNGELFF.

The J gene is TRBJ1-2, the V gene TRBV4-1; 8 nucleotides agree with TRBD1. Unmatched junction bases numbered 6, after V lost 4 bases and J lost 2 bases. Germline V gene data show CDR1 as MGHRA and CDR2 as YSYEKL. This CDR3 contains 15 residues. The CDR3 loop reads CASSPYRTGNYGYTF. Here the CDR3 DNA reads TGCGCCAGCAGCCCATATCGGACAGGGAACTATGGCTACACCTTC.

This clonotype was seen repeatedly, ten times or more. The chain joins TRBV11-2 to TRBJ2-7, with D possibly TRBD2 on 5 matching bases. This CDR3 comprises 15 residues. Germline V CDR1 and CDR2: SGHAT, FQNNGV. Trimming took 1 base from V and 0 from J, leaving 10 bases between them. The CDR3 loop is CASSLGGASSYEQYF. The CDR3 DNA is TGTGCCAGCAGCTTAGGGGGAGCGAGCTCCTACGAGCAGTACTTC.

The gene calls are TRBV7-8 and TRBJ1-4; 7 bases are shared with TRBD1. After removal of 5 bases from V and 13 bases from J, the junction contained 10 bases not matched to a gene. The CDR3 has 13 amino acids. The germline gives CDR1 SGHVS, CDR2 FQNEAQ. CDR3 residues: CASSADPTGILFF. The CDR3 nucleotides read TGTGCCAGCAGCGCCGACCCGACAGGGATACTGTTTTTT. The whole variable domain, filled in from reference TRBV7-8 and TRBJ1-4, reads GAGVSQSPRYKVAKRGQDVALRCDPISGHVSLFWYQQALGQGPEFLTYFQNEAQLDKSGLPSDRFFAERPEGSVSTLKIQRTQQEDSAVYLCASSADPTGILFFGSGTQLSVL.

This clonotype was seen only a few times. V gene TRBV30 combines with J gene TRBJ2-3; no firm D call. The germline V and J ends were trimmed by 4 bases and 1 base, with 12 bases remaining between them. This CDR3 contains 14 residues. Germline loops: CDR1 GTSNPN, CDR2 SVGIG (reference sequence). DNA of the CDR3: TGTGCCTGGACTACGGACGGAGGCACAGATACGCAGTATTTT. Translation: CAWTTDGGTDTQYF.

The rearrangement uses TRBV29-1 and TRBJ2-3; TRBD1 might be the D (5 bases). Trimming shortened V by 2 bases and J by 3 bases, and 12 bases separated the two germline ends. Germline lookup yields CDR1 SQVTM and CDR2 ANQGSEA. The CDR3 length is 14 residues. CDR3 protein: CSVESTAKTDTQYF. The CDR3 region has the DNA TGCAGCGTTGAATCGACAGCTAAGACAGATACGCAGTATTTT.

The rearrangement links TRBV7-9 to TRBJ1-2; no firm D call. V lost 5 bases, J lost 0 bases, and 7 bases lay in between. This CDR3 is built from 13 residues. Germline CDR1 reads SEHNR; CDR2 reads FQNEAQ (reference sequence). The CDR3 loop is CASSLLTNYGYTF. In DNA, the CDR3 is TGTGCCAGCAGCCTCCTTACTAACTATGGCTACACCTTC.

This clonotype came up a few times. The chain uses TRBV27 and TRBJ2-7; 14 nucleotides match TRBD2. CDR3 length equals 15 residues. Trimming at V came to 6 bases and at J to 3 bases, leaving 4 bases not matched to a gene. Germline V gene data show CDR1 as MNHEY and CDR2 as SMNVEV (reference sequence). In nucleotides, the CDR3 is TGTGCCAGCAGGAAGGGACTAGCGGGAGACTACGAGCAGTACTTC. Encoded protein: CASRKGLAGDYEQYF.

In its sample, this clonotype was seen a few times. The gene calls are TRBV5-1 and TRBJ2-5; tentative D call: TRBD1 (6 bases). The CDR3 sequence is 14 residues long. The V gene lost 7 bases and the J gene lost 4 bases, with 17 bases spanning the gap. Germline V gene lookup returns CDR1 SGHRS and CDR2 YFSETQ. CDR3 residues: CASFEGGRGETQYF. CDR3 nucleotide sequence: TGCGCCAGCTTTGAAGGGGGAAGGGGAGAGACCCAGTACTTC. The variable domain in full, with the rest retrieved from reference TRBV5-1 and TRBJ2-5, is KAGVTQTPRYLIKTRGQQVTLSCSPISGHRSVSWYQQTPGQGLQFLFEYFSETQRNKGNFPGRFSGRQFSNSRSEMNVSTLELGDSALYLCASFEGGRGETQYFGPGTRLLVL.

V and J are TRBV4-3 and TRBJ2-7; 7 bases align to TRBD1. The CDR3 length is 15 residues. Trimming cost V 2 bases and J 5 bases; bases outside gene matches: 9. Germline loops: CDR1 LGHNA, CDR2 YSLEER. The CDR3 DNA follows: TGCGCCAGCAGCCAAAGCTACAGGGGTAGAGACGAGCAGTACTTC. It codes for CASSQSYRGRDEQYF.

The table lists this clonotype with many counts. The chain is built from TRBV4-3 and TRBJ2-1, with 9 bases lining up with TRBD1. Germline assignment: CDR1 LGHNA and CDR2 YSLEER. There are 15 residues in the CDR3. V lost 4 bases and J lost 10; bases outside the gene matches: 11. The CDR3 sequence is CASSRGDRDGMEQFF. CDR3 DNA sequence: TGCGCCAGCAGCCGAGGGGACAGGGATGGGATGGAGCAGTTCTTC.